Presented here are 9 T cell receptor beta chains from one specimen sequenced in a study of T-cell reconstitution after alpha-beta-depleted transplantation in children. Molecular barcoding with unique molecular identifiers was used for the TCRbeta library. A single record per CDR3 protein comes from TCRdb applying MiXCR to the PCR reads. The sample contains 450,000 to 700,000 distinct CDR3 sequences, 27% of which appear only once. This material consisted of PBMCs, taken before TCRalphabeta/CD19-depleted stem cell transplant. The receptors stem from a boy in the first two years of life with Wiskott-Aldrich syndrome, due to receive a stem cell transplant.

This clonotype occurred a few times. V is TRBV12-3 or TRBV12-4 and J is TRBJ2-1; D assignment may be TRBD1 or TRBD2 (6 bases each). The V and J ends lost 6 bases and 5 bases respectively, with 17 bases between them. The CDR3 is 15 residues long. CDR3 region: CASSWRRDTHNEQFF. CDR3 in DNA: TGTGCCAGCAGCTGGCGGCGGGACACTCACAATGAGCAGTTCTTC.

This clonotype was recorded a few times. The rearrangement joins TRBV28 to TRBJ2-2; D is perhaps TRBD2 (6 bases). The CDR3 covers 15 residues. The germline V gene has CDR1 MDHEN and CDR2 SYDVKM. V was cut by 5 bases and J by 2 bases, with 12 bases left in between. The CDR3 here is CASSLLRGNTGELFF. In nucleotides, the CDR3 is TGTGCCAGCAGTCTTCTGCGGGGTAACACCGGGGAGCTGTTTTTT.

As DNA, the CDR3 is TGTGCCAGCAAGGTAGCGGGAGTTGGGTACAATGAGCAGTTCTTC. Its translation: CASKVAGVGYNEQFF. V gene TRBV25-1 combines with J gene TRBJ2-1, with 9 nucleotides matching TRBD2. V shed 7 bases, J shed 4 bases, and the junction held 8 bases outside the gene matches. Germline V lookup: CDR1 MGHDK, CDR2 SYGVNS. This CDR3 is built from 15 residues.

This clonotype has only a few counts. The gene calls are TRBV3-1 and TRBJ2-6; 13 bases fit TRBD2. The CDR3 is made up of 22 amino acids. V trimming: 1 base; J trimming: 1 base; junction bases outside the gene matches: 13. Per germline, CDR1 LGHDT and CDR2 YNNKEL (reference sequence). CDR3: CASSQGPGLAGSRASGANVLTF. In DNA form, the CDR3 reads TGTGCCAGCAGCCAAGGACCGGGACTAGCGGGAAGTAGGGCGTCTGGGGCCAACGTCCTGACTTTC.

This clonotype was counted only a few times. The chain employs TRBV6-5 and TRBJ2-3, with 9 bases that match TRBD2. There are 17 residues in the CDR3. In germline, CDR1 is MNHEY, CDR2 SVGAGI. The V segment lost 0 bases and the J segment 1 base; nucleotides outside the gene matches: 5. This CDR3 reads CASSYSRSGSGTDTQYF. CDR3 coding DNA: TGTGCCAGCAGTTACTCCCGTAGCGGGAGTGGCACAGATACGCAGTATTTT.

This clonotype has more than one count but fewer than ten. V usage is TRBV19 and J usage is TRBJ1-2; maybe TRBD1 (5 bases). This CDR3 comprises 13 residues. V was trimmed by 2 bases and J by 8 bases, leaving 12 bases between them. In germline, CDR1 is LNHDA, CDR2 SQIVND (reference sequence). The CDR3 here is CASSISREYGYTF. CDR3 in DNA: TGTGCCAGTAGTATATCCAGGGAATACGGCTACACCTTC.

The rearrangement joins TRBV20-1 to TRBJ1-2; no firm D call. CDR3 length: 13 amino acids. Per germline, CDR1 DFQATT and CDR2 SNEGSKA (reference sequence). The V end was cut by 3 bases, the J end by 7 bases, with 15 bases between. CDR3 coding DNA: TGCAGTGCTAGCCCCTACCTCGCTGGTGGCTACACCTTC. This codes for CSASPYLAGGYTF.

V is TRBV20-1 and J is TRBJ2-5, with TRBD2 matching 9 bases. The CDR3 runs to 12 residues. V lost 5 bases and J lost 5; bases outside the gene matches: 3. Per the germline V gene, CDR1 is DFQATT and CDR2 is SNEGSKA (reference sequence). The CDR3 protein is CSARTSEETQYF. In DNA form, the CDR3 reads TGCAGTGCTCGGACTAGCGAGGAGACCCAGTACTTC.

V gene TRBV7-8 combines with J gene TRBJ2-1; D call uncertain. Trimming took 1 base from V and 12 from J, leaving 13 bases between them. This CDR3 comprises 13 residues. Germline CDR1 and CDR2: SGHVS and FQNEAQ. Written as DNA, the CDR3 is TGTGCCAGCAGCTTAGAGGTCGGACGCGGGCAGTTCTTC. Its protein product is CASSLEVGRGQFF. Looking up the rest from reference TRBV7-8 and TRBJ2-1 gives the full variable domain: GAGVSQSPRYKVAKRGQDVALRCDPISGHVSLFWYQQALGQGPEFLTYFQNEAQLDKSGLPSDRFFAERPEGSVSTLKIQRTQQEDSAVYLCASSLEVGRGQFFGPGTRLTVL.